The 9 T cell receptor beta chains reported below all come from one sample, sequenced in a study of Graves' ophthalmopathy and Graves' hyperthyroidism. Investigators amplified TCR beta CDR3 regions from RNA transcripts. Second-round multiplex PCR followed a first-round RT-PCR using HTBI primers. TCRdb ran MiXCR on the multiplex PCR reads and lists one entry per CDR3 protein. This table has more than 550,000 distinct CDR3 sequences, about 40% appearing once. Sequenced: peripheral blood. The receptors were sampled from an adult man with Graves' ophthalmopathy.

A word on this clonotype: A much more abundant neighbour one base away suggests this may be a read error. The chain links TRBV7-9 to TRBJ2-5; no definite D call. The germline CDR1 and CDR2 sequences are SEHNR and FQNEAQ (reference sequence). V was pared by 4 bases and J by 5 bases, with 14 bases between. The length of the CDR3 is 14 residues. CDR3 sequence reads: CASSSRTAHETQYF. In DNA, the CDR3 is TGTGCCAGCAGCTCCAGGACGGCTCATGAGACCCAGTACTTC.

V is TRBV7-2 and J is TRBJ2-3, with D maybe TRBD1 (5 bases). CDR3 length: 15 residues. V was pared by 1 base and J by 3 bases, with 11 bases between. The germline CDR1 and CDR2 sequences are SGHTA and FQGNSA. The DNA for the CDR3 is TGTGCCAGCAGCTTAGTTCTTAGGGGAACAGATACGCAGTATTTT. This sequence encodes CASSLVLRGTDTQYF.

This clonotype was counted many times. The genes are TRBV20-1 and TRBJ2-2; D gene unclear. Trimming stripped 4 bases from V and 0 bases from J, with 9 bases between. This CDR3 contains 14 residues. Germline assignment: CDR1 DFQATT and CDR2 SNEGSKA (reference sequence). CDR3 sequence reads: CSATYAANTGELFF. Written as DNA, the CDR3 is TGCAGTGCTACGTACGCGGCGAACACCGGGGAGCTGTTTTTT.

The chain is built from TRBV15 and TRBJ2-7; D perhaps matches TRBD1 (5 bases). This CDR3 has 13 residues. V was clipped by 2 bases and J by 5 bases, with 10 bases between them. CDR1 is LNHNV and CDR2 is YYDKDF in the germline V gene (reference sequence). This chain's CDR3 is CATSRTRAHEQYF. CDR3 coding DNA: TGTGCCACCAGCAGAACCAGGGCACACGAGCAGTACTTC.

V gene TRBV9 combines with J gene TRBJ1-5; 7 bases align to TRBD1. CDR1 and CDR2 (germline): SGDLS, YYNGEE. Trimming cost V 0 bases and J 0 bases; bases outside gene matches: 6. This CDR3 spans 17 amino acids. CDR3 amino acids: CASSVGQGGYSNQPQHF. As DNA, the CDR3 is TGTGCCAGCAGCGTAGGCCAGGGGGGGTATAGCAATCAGCCCCAGCATTTT. The full variable domain, completed using reference TRBV9 and TRBJ1-5, is DSGVTQTPKHLITATGQRVTLRCSPRSGDLSVYWYQQSLDQGLQFLIQYYNGEERAKGNILERFSAQQFPDLHSELNLSSLELGDSALYFCASSVGQGGYSNQPQHFGDGTRLSIL.

This CDR3 is CASSHILDRTYEQYF. The DNA for the CDR3 is TGTGCCAGTAGCCATATCTTGGACAGGACCTACGAGCAGTACTTC. This chain connects TRBV19 to TRBJ2-7, with 7 bases matching TRBD1. Unmatched junction bases numbered 10, after V lost 6 bases and J lost 2 bases. The length of the CDR3 is 15 residues. The germline gives CDR1 LNHDA, CDR2 SQIVND (reference sequence).

This clonotype came up many times. The genes are TRBV7-2 and TRBJ2-2; the D gene is possibly TRBD2 (7 bases). This CDR3 has 16 amino acids. V lost 1 base to trimming and J lost 4 bases, with 13 bases between them. Germline assignment: CDR1 SGHTA and CDR2 FQGNSA. CDR3 sequence reads: CASSLVQGRGTGELFF. For the CDR3, the DNA is TGTGCCAGCAGCTTAGTTCAGGGGAGGGGCACCGGGGAGCTGTTTTTT. The whole variable domain, filled in from reference TRBV7-2 and TRBJ2-2, reads GAGVSQSPSNKVTEKGKDVELRCDPISGHTALYWYRQSLGQGLEFLIYFQGNSAPDKSGLPSDRFSAERTGGSVSTLTIQRTQQEDSAVYLCASSLVQGRGTGELFFGEGSRLTVL.

J is TRBJ2-7 and V is TRBV12-3 or TRBV12-4; 8 positions match TRBD2. V was pared by 3 bases and J by 7 bases, with 11 bases of the junction left unmatched. The CDR3 has 15 amino acids. The CDR3: CASSFNDGGAGEQYF. The DNA for the CDR3 is TGTGCCAGCAGTTTTAACGACGGGGGGGCGGGAGAGCAGTACTTC.

The chain joins TRBV5-6 to TRBJ2-2, with D uncertain. The CDR3 is made up of 14 amino acids. V gave up 5 bases and J gave up 7 bases, with 15 bases separating them. CDR1 and CDR2 from the germline V gene are SGHDT and YYEEEE. The CDR3 loop is CASRNVITGGELFF. The DNA for the CDR3 is TGTGCCAGCAGAAATGTTATCACGGGCGGGGAGCTGTTTTTT.